Sequencing of this T cell receptor beta chain was carried out in a study of vaccination and CD4 T cells after COVID-19. Sample time point: late sampling 161 to 241 days after vaccination in a few convalescent patients. Treatment reported: roughly 11-day PBMC culture with coronavirus spike peptide pools or control peptides (ViraFEST assay). The CDR3 runs 14 residues. Trimming removed 5 bases from V and 4 bases from J, with 12 bases in between. CDR1 is SGHVS and CDR2 is FQNEAQ in the germline V gene. Sequenced with the Oncomine TCR Beta short-read assay was DNA taken from cultured CD4+ T cells. TCRdb used MiXCR to reprocess the PCR reads, holding one entry per CDR3 protein. The data show about 24,000 distinct CDR3 sequences, more than 25% seen once. Concerning this clonotype itself: Its antigen is not known.

This sequence was found in a human donor who had recovered from COVID-19. The sequenced sample was CD4+ T cells from blood, cultured in vitro, obtained about 7 months after SARS-CoV-2 vaccination. V and J are TRBV7-8 and TRBJ2-1; D may be TRBD1 or TRBD2 (5 bases each). The CDR3: CASSPTWGYNEQFF. The DNA of the CDR3 is TGTGCCAGCAGCCCCACGTGGGGGTACAATGAGCAGTTCTTC.